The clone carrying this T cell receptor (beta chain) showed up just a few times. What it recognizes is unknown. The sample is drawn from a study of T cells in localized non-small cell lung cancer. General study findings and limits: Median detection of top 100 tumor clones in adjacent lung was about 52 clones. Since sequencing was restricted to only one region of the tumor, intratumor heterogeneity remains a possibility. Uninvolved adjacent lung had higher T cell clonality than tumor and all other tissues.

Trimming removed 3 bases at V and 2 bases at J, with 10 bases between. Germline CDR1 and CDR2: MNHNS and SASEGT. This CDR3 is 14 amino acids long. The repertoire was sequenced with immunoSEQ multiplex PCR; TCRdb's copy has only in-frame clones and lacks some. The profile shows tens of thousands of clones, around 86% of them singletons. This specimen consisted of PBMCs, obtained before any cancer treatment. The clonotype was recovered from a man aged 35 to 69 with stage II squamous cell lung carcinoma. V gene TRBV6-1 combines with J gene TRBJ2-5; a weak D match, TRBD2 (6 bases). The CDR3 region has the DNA TGTGCCAGCAGTGATGGGGGGACTCAAGAGACCCAGTACTTC. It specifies CASSDGGTQETQYF.